This T cell receptor beta chain emerged from a study of T cell responses to AZD1222 COVID-19 vaccine. Findings and caveats of the study: Spike-specific TCR breadth and depth rose after two AZD1222 doses. The span of vaccine-associated CD4 TCRs extended across spike, with dominance at 160-218 and 743-854. In a largely white British group with more females than males, clonal diversity was possibly underestimated. As reported, nearly half of all spike-specific TCRs target variant regions that are unmutated.

Only in-frame clones appear in the TCRdb table, and some are missing; sequencing was by immunoSEQ multiplex PCR. In the table there are 150,000 to 180,000 clones, 86% of which are singletons. V lost 0 bases to trimming and J lost 7 bases, with 13 bases between them. This CDR3 is built from 15 residues. Germline CDR1 and CDR2: SGHAT and FQNNGV. Turning to this clone: Its cognate antigen is unknown.

This sequence joins TRBV11-2 and TRBJ1-5; D is uncertain. This TCR came from an adult in good health. The material sequenced was peripheral blood, taken on day 0 of MenACWY control vaccination. In nucleotides, the CDR3 is TGTGCCAGCAGCTTAGATCTGGGCAGTGGACAGCCCCAGCATTTT. Protein sequence: CASSLDLGSGQPQHF.